Each of the 9 T cell receptor beta chains below was sequenced from the same sample in a study of T-cell reconstitution after alpha-beta-depleted transplantation in children. As it was prepared, the TCRbeta library received unique molecular identifiers. TCRdb itself ran the PCR reads through MiXCR, one entry per CDR3 protein. The data contain about 420,000 distinct CDR3 sequences, under 13% of them singletons. The input for sequencing was PBMCs from the stem cell graft donor, taken from the stem cell graft. All receptors derive from a human donor who donated a stem cell graft to a child with acute myeloid leukemia.

This clonotype was recorded a few times. The chain recombines TRBV5-1 with TRBJ2-2; TRBD2 might be the D (6 bases). With 3 bases removed from V and 3 bases from J, the gap between germline ends came to 15 bases. Looked up from germline, CDR1 is SGHRS and CDR2 is YFSETQ. The CDR3 is 16 amino acids. In nucleotides, the CDR3 is TGCGCCAGCAGCTCACCAGGAGGGACGGACACCGGGGAGCTGTTTTTT. Its translation is CASSSPGGTDTGELFF.

The gene calls are TRBV25-1 and TRBJ1-2; D uncertain. CDR3 length: 12 amino acids. Looked up from germline, CDR1 is MGHDK and CDR2 is SYGVNS. Trimming shortened V by 5 bases and J by 1 base, and 5 bases separated the two germline ends. The CDR3 is CASSQLNYGYTF. The CDR3, as DNA: TGTGCCAGCAGTCAGCTTAACTATGGCTACACCTTC.

This chain joins TRBV18 and TRBJ1-1, with D possibly being TRBD1 (5 bases). Trimming shortened V by 4 bases and J by 3 bases, and 12 bases separated the two germline ends. The CDR3 has 14 amino acids. The germline gives CDR1 KGHSH, CDR2 LQKENI. In nucleotides, the CDR3 is TGTGCCAGCTCACTTGGACCCAGGGACACTGAAGCTTTCTTT. This codes for CASSLGPRDTEAFF.

This clonotype was seen ten or more times. The chain links TRBV5-1 to TRBJ2-2; D remains unclear. In germline, CDR1 is SGHRS, CDR2 YFSETQ. V lost 5 bases to trimming and J lost 6 bases, with 5 bases between them. This CDR3 spans 11 amino acids. The CDR3: CASSYAGELFF. The CDR3 DNA follows: TGCGCCAGCAGTTACGCCGGGGAGCTGTTTTTT.

This clonotype has a count of ten or more. V gene TRBV5-1 combines with J gene TRBJ2-3; 10 bases map to TRBD1. This CDR3 has 15 residues. Germline loops: CDR1 SGHRS, CDR2 YFSETQ. V was clipped by 4 bases and J by 5 bases; unmatched bases: 7. CDR3 residues: CASSVGQGEVDTQYF. CDR3 DNA sequence: TGCGCCAGCAGCGTAGGACAGGGGGAGGTAGATACGCAGTATTTT.

There are a few counts of this clonotype. The chain carries TRBV30 and TRBJ2-7; TRBD1 aligns across 8 bases. The CDR3 runs to 15 residues. Germline V lookup: CDR1 GTSNPN, CDR2 SVGIG (reference sequence). V lost 4 bases, J lost 6 bases, and 14 bases stayed unmatched. CDR3 sequence: CAWTPTGLRGLEQYV. The CDR3 bases are TGTGCCTGGACCCCTACCGGCCTCAGGGGGCTCGAGCAGTACGTC.

This clonotype has only a few counts. V and J are TRBV15 and TRBJ2-2; D not resolved. V lost 2 bases and J 4 bases, leaving 11 bases between the germline ends. CDR3 length equals 15 residues. Germline V lookup: CDR1 LNHNV, CDR2 YYDKDF (reference sequence). CDR3 DNA sequence: TGTGCCACCAGCAGACCGGGCTCCCTCACCGGGGAGCTGTTTTTT. The encoded protein is CATSRPGSLTGELFF.

CDR3 sequence (DNA): TGCAGTGCTAGGGAGAACCCGGGTTCACCCCTCCACTTT. This sequence encodes CSARENPGSPLHF. The rearrangement uses TRBV20-1 and TRBJ1-6; D is undetermined. Per germline, CDR1 DFQATT and CDR2 SNEGSKA (reference sequence). V was shortened by 3 bases and J by 9 bases, with 12 bases between the two germline ends. This CDR3 spans 13 amino acids.

This clonotype appeared many times. The chain couples TRBV20-1 to TRBJ2-5; no firm D call. Trimming pared 0 bases from V and 2 bases from J, leaving 7 bases between. Looked up from germline, CDR1 is DFQATT and CDR2 is SNEGSKA (reference sequence). The CDR3 loop spans 13 amino acids. CDR3 sequence: CSARESVQETQYF. As DNA, the CDR3 is TGCAGTGCTAGAGAGTCAGTACAAGAGACCCAGTACTTC.